This entry features one T cell receptor beta chain sequence. This record belongs to a study of T cell changes during pregnancy in multiple sclerosis. The data were produced by immunoSEQ multiplex PCR, yet TCRdb's version contains in-frame clones alone and is incomplete. The repertoire holds 70,000 or so clones, with 80% to 95% as singletons. The V gene's germline CDR1 is SGHTA and CDR2 FQGNSA. The CDR3 extends over 15 amino acids. Trimming took 5 bases from V and 3 from J, leaving 16 bases between them. The TCR originated in a female donor with multiple sclerosis, enrolled in a pregnancy study. The material was CD4+ T cells from peripheral blood mononuclear cells, obtained after pregnancy. This chain links TRBV7-2 with TRBJ1-2, with a tentative D call TRBD1 (5 bases). The CDR3 reads CASSPAEGVYYGYTF. CDR3 coding DNA: TGTGCCAGCAGCCCCGCGGAAGGGGTTTACTATGGCTACACCTTC.